The clone carrying this T cell receptor beta chain was counted only a few times. Its antigen remains unidentified. The sample originates from a study of cytomegalovirus exposure and HLA in healthy donors. General study findings and limits: For most subjects, TCR beta sequences were reported to predict HLA-A and HLA-B alleles with accuracy. Reported results showed that the classifier diagnosed cytomegalovirus status with high specificity and sensitivity.

In the PCR, 60 Vbeta and 13 Jbeta primers were used. Some clones are missing from TCRdb's copy, which holds only in-frame ones; the method was immunoSEQ multiplex PCR. The table lists approximately 100,000 clones, roughly 88% of them singletons. Between the trimmed V and J ends, which lost 5 bases and 2 bases, there was a span of 13 bases. The CDR3 has 13 amino acids. CDR1 and CDR2 (germline): GTSNPN, SVGIG (reference sequence). This clonotype was sampled from a woman under 30 in good health and CMV-seronegative. The sample consisted of PBMCs. The rearrangement links TRBV30 to TRBJ2-7; D is uncertain. Here the CDR3 reads CAWESPITYEQYF. The CDR3 nucleotides are TGTGCCTGGGAGAGTCCTATAACCTACGAGCAGTACTTC.